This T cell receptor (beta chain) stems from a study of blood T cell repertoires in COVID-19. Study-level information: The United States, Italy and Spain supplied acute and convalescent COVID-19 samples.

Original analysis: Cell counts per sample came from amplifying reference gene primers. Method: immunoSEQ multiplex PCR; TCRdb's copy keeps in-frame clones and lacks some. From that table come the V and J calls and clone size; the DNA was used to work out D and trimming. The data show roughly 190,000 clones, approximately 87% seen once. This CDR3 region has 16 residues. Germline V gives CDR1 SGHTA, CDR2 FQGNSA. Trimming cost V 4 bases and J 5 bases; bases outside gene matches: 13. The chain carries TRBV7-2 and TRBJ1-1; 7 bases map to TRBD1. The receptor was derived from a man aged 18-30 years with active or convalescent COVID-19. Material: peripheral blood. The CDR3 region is CASSSFGSTGETEAFF. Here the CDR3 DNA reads TGTGCCAGCAGCTCCTTCGGGTCAACAGGGGAAACTGAAGCTTTCTTT.